This T cell receptor beta chain came from a study of radiotherapy plus CTLA-4 blockade in lung cancer. Overall study findings and caveats: The authors reported that early blood T cell clone dynamics, with interferon-beta, best predicted response.

Measured with immunoSEQ multiplex PCR; TCRdb has only the in-frame clones, and not every one. The sample holds 55,000 to 65,000 clones; 70% to 80% are singletons and the top ten take about 3%. J gave up 5 bases and V 5 bases, and 6 bases lay outside the gene matches. The germline V gene has CDR1 MDHEN and CDR2 SYDVKM. The CDR3 is made up of 14 amino acids. A word on this clone: Antigen specificity is unknown.

This chain joins TRBV28 and TRBJ1-2, with 9 positions matching TRBD1. Sample: peripheral blood, taken from a patient treated with radiotherapy plus ipilimumab. The TCR was taken from a human donor with non-small cell lung cancer who had a complete response to radiotherapy plus ipilimumab. The CDR3 nucleotides read TGTGCCAGCAGTCAAAACAGGGGGCCTTATGGCTACACCTTC. It encodes CASSQNRGPYGYTF.